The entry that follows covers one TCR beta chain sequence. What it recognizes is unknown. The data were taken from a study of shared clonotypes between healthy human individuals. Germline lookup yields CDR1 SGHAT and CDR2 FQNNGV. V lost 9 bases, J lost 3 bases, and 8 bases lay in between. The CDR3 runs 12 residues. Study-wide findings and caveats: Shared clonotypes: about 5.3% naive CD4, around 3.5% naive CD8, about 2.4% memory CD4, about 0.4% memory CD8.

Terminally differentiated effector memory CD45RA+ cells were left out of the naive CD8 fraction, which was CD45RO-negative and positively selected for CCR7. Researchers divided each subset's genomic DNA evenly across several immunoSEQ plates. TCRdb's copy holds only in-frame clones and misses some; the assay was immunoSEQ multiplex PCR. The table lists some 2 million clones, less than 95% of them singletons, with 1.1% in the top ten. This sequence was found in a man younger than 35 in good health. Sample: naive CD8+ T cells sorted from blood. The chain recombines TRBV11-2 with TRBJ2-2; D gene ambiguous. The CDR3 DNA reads TGTGCCAGTTCGATGGACACCGGGGAGCTGTTTTTT. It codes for CASSMDTGELFF. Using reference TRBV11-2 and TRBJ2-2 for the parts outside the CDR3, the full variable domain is EAGVAQSPRYKIIEKRQSVAFWCNPISGHATLYWYQQILGQGPKLLIQFQNNGVVDDSQLPKDRFSAERLKGVDSTLKIQPAKLEDSAVYLCASSMDTGELFFGEGSRLTVL.